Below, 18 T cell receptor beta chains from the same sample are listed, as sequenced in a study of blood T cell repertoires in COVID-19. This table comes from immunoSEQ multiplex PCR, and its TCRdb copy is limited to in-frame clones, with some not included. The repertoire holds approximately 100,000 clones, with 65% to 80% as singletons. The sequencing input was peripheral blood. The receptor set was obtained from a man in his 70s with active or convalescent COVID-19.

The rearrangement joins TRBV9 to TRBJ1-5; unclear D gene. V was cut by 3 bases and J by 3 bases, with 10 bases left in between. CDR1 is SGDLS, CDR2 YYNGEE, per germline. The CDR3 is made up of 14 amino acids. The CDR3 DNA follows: TGTGCCAGCAGCGAAGGACTGCACAATCAGCCCCAGCATTTT. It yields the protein CASSEGLHNQPQHF.

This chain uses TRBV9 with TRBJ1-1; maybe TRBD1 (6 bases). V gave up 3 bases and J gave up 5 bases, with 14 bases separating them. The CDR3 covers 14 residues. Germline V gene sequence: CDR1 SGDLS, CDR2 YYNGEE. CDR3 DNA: TGTGCCAGCAGCGCATCAGGGGCAGGGACTGAAGCTTTCTTT. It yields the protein CASSASGAGTEAFF.

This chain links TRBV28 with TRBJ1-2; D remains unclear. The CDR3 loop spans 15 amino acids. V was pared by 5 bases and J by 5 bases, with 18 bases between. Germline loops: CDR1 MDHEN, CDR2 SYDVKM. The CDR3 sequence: CASSLPIGGQYGYTF. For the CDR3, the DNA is TGTGCCAGCAGTCTCCCCATCGGTGGGCAGTATGGCTACACCTTC.

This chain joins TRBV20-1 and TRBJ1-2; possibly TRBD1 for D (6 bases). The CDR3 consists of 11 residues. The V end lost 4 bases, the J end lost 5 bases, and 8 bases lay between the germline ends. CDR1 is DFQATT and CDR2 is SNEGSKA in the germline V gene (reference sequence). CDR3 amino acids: CSANRVYGYTF. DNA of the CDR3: TGCAGTGCTAACAGGGTTTATGGCTACACCTTC.

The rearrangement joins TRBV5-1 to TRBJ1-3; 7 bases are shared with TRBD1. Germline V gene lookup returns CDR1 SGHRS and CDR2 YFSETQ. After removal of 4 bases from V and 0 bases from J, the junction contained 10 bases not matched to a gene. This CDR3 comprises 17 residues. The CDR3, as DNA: TGCGCCAGCAGCCTATCAGGGGGTGGGAGCTCTGGAAACACCATATATTTT. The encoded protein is CASSLSGGGSSGNTIYF.

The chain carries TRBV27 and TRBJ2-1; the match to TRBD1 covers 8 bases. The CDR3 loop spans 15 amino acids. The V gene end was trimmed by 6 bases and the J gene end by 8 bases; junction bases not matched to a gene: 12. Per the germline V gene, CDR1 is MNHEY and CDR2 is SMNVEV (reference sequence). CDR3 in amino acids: CASSTYKDRDHEQFF. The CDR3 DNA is TGTGCCAGCAGCACTTATAAGGACAGGGACCATGAGCAGTTCTTC.

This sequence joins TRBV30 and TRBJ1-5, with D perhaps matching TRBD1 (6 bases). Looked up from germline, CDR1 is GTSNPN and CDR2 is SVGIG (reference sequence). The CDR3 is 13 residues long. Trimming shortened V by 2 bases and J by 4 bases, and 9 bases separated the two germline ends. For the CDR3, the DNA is TGTGCCTGGAGTCTGGACAGTAATCAGCCCCAGCATTTT. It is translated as CAWSLDSNQPQHF.

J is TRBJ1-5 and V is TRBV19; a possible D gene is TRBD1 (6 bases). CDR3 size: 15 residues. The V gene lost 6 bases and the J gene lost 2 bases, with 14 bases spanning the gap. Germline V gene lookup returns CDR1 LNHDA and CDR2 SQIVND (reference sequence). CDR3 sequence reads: CASRYWTDRNQPQHF. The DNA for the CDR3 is TGTGCCAGTAGGTATTGGACAGATCGCAATCAGCCCCAGCATTTT.

The CDR3 nucleotides read TGCAGCGTTGTGTCCAGGGGTCAATACGGGGAGCAGTTCTTC. Translated: CSVVSRGQYGEQFF. The rearrangement links TRBV29-1 to TRBJ2-1; a possible D gene is TRBD1 (6 bases). Germline V gene lookup returns CDR1 SQVTM and CDR2 ANQGSEA. CDR3 length equals 14 residues. Trimming removed 4 bases at V and 10 bases at J, with 20 bases between.

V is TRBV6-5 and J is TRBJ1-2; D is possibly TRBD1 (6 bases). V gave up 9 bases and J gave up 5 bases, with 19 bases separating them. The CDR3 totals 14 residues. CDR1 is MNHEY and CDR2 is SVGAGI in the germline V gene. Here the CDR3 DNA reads TGTGCCAGGGAAGGAGGACAGATCTATTATGGCTACACCTTC. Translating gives CAREGGQIYYGYTF.

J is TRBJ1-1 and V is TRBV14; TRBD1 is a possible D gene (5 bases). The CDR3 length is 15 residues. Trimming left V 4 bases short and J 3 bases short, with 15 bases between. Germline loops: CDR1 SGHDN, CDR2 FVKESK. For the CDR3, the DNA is TGTGCCAGCAGCCTCGGACATTACTTGTACACTGAAGCTTTCTTT. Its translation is CASSLGHYLYTEAFF.

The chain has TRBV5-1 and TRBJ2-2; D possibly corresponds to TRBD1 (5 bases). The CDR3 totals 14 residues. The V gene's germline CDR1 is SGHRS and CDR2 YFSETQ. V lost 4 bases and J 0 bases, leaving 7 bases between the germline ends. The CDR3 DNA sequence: TGCGCCAGCAGCCCGGACACGAACACCGGGGAGCTGTTTTTT. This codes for CASSPDTNTGELFF.

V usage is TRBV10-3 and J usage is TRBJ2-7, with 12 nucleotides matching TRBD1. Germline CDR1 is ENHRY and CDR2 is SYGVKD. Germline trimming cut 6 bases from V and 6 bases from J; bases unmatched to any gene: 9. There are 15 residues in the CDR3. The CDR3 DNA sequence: TGTGCCATCAGCCTCCCGGGACAGGGGGCTTTCGAGCAGTACTTC. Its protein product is CAISLPGQGAFEQYF.

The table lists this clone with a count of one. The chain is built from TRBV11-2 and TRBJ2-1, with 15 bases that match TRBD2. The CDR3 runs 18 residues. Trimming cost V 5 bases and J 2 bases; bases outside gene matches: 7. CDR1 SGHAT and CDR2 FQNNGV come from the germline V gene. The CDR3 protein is CASSDPGLAGGPYNEQFF. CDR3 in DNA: TGTGCCAGCAGCGATCCGGGACTAGCGGGAGGCCCCTACAATGAGCAGTTCTTC.

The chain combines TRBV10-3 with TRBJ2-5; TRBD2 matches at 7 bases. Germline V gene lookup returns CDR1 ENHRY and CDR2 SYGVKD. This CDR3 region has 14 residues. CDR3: CAIGASGGQETQYF. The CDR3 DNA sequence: TGTGCTATAGGGGCTAGCGGCGGGCAAGAGACCCAGTACTTC.

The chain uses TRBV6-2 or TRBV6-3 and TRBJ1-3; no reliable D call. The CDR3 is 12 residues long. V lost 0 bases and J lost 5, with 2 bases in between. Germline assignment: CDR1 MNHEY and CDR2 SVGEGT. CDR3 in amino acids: CASSYSRNTIYF. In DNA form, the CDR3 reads TGTGCCAGCAGTTACTCCAGAAACACCATATATTTT.

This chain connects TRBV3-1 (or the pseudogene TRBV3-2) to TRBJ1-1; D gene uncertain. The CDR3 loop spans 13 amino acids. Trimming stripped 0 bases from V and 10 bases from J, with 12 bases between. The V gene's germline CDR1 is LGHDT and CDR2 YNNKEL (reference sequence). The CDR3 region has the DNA TGTGCCAGCAGCCAAGATCTTCAGGTCACAGCTTTCTTT. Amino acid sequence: CASSQDLQVTAFF.

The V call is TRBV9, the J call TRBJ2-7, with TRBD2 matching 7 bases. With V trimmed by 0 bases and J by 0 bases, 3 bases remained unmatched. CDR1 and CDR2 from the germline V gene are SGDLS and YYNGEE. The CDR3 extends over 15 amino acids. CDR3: CASSVAGGSSYEQYF. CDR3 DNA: TGTGCCAGCAGCGTAGCTGGCGGGAGCTCCTACGAGCAGTACTTC.